This TCR beta chain came from a study of shared clonotypes between healthy human individuals. Overall study: Donors had three CD4 naive, three CD4 memory, two CD8 naive and one CD8 memory plate apiece. Study-wide findings and caveats: Among donors, the sharing of clonotypes was expected to be influenced by sequencing depth. Represented diversity, genetic and exposure-history alike, was limited by few donors.

The authors divided CD4+ cells into CD45RA+ naive and CD45RA-negative memory subsets. Per germline, CDR1 MNHEY and CDR2 SVGAGI. CDR3 size: 13 residues. The V end was cut by 2 bases, the J end by 5 bases, with 10 bases between. With respect to this clone: The antigen remains undetermined.

Produced via immunoSEQ multiplex PCR; TCRdb's table is partial and in-frame only. This table has hundreds of thousands of clones, roughly 70% appearing once. Sequenced: memory CD4+ T cells sorted from blood. Subset noted: CD45RA-negative fraction. The receptor was derived from a woman in her 30s in good health. The chain combines TRBV6-5 with TRBJ2-7; D call uncertain. CDR3 sequence: CASSYGRMNEQYF. The CDR3 DNA sequence: TGTGCCAGCAGTTACGGCAGGATGAACGAGCAGTACTTC.